What follows are 31 T cell receptor beta chains derived from one specimen sequenced in a study of blood T cells in healthy people across ages. Sample-barcoded 5' priming and a J-beta primer mix drove a second PCR of about 6 to 12 cycles. TCRdb ran MiXCR on the 5' RACE reads and lists one entry per CDR3 protein. The sample carries 850,000 or so distinct CDR3 sequences, 29% recorded once. The sequencing input was blood. Source of these receptors: a woman over 75 in good health.

Remarks on this clonotype: A much larger clone is a single base away; this may be a read error. The V call is TRBV28, the J call TRBJ2-3; TRBD2 matches 8 bases. The CDR3 extends over 16 amino acids. Germline V gene data show CDR1 as MDHEN and CDR2 as SYDVKM. CDR3 protein: CTSSFAGAGDTDTQYF. The CDR3 DNA reads as TGTACCAGCAGCTTTGCTGGAGCGGGGGACACAGATACGCAGTATTTT.

As to this clonotype: A read error may be the cause here, since a much bigger clone is one base away. The CDR3 nucleotides read TGTGCCACCCGGGACGGAGATAGGGAAGGCTACACCTTC. This codes for CATRDGDREGYTF. The V gene is TRBV24-1, the J gene TRBJ1-2; D is possibly TRBD1 (5 bases). CDR1 is KGHDR, CDR2 SFDVKD, per germline. V was shortened by 9 bases and J by 8 bases, with 18 bases between the two germline ends. The CDR3 runs 13 residues.

This rearrangement joins TRBV28 to TRBJ1-2, with D unresolved. Germline-derived CDR1 and CDR2 are MDHEN and SYDVKM. CDR3 size: 12 residues. Trimming shortened V by 5 bases and J by 8 bases, and 12 bases separated the two germline ends. Written as DNA, the CDR3 is TGTGCCAGCAGTCTCCGGGCCTCCGGCTACACCTTC. As protein: CASSLRASGYTF.

The sample holds many counts of this clonotype. The chain uses TRBV12-3 or TRBV12-4 and TRBJ1-6; no firm D call. The CDR3 is 14 amino acids. V lost 5 bases to trimming and J lost 6 bases, with 11 bases between them. CDR3 nucleotide sequence: TGTGCCAGCAGTCTTAGTCAGAGTAATTCACCCCTCCACTTT. It encodes CASSLSQSNSPLHF.

The gene calls are TRBV3-1 and TRBJ2-7; no firm D call. Per germline, CDR1 LGHDT and CDR2 YNNKEL (reference sequence). The V gene lost 1 base and the J gene lost 1 base, with 14 bases spanning the gap. The CDR3 length is 16 residues. In DNA form, the CDR3 reads TGTGCCAGCAGCCAAGTGGGCGGATACCAGTCCTACGAGCAGTACTTC. It is translated as CASSQVGGYQSYEQYF.

The rearrangement uses TRBV6-2 or TRBV6-3 and TRBJ2-5; D is uncertain. Germline values: CDR1 MNHEY, CDR2 SVGEGT. The CDR3 runs 13 residues. Deletions cut 4 bases from V and 5 bases from J, with 11 bases between. The CDR3 sequence: CASSLWQVETQYF. The CDR3 DNA follows: TGTGCCAGCAGTTTGTGGCAGGTGGAGACCCAGTACTTC.

This clonotype was observed at least ten times. The chain has TRBV7-2 and TRBJ1-2; TRBD1 matches at 7 bases. Germline lookup yields CDR1 SGHTA and CDR2 FQGNSA. J gave up 3 bases and V 5 bases, and 3 bases lay outside the gene matches. The CDR3 is 13 amino acids. CDR3 loop: CASSNDRDYGYTF. CDR3 sequence (DNA): TGTGCCAGCAGCAACGACAGGGACTATGGCTACACCTTC.

This clonotype was found a few times. This chain links TRBV12-5 with TRBJ2-1; 9 nucleotides align to TRBD1. The end of the DNA aligns better with TRBJ2-7, so the J call may be wrong. Per germline, CDR1 LGHNT and CDR2 FRNRAP. This CDR3 has 13 amino acids. CDR3 sequence reads: CASGRDRAYEQYF. CDR3 nucleotides: TGTGCTAGTGGTAGGGACAGGGCCTACGAGCAGTACTTC.

The chain uses TRBV6-1 and TRBJ2-2; TRBD1 might be the D (5 bases). Looked up from germline, CDR1 is MNHNS and CDR2 is SASEGT. The CDR3 spans 14 residues. V was shortened by 6 bases and J by 8 bases, with 16 bases between the two germline ends. The DNA for the CDR3 is TGTGCCAGCAGACGAACAGGTCCGATAGGGGAGCTGTTTTTT. Amino acid sequence: CASRRTGPIGELFF.

This clonotype was detected many times. This rearrangement joins TRBV2 to TRBJ2-7, with 8 bases identical to TRBD1. There are 14 residues in the CDR3. CDR1 SNHLY and CDR2 FYNNEI come from the germline V gene. Unmatched junction bases numbered 7, after V lost 4 bases and J lost 5 bases. CDR3 nucleotides: TGTGCCAGCAGTGGAAGGACAGGGATCCACGAGCAGTACTTC. Protein sequence: CASSGRTGIHEQYF.

The CDR3 region has the DNA TGTGCCACCAGTGCGAAAAAGGGGACCAGCAATGAAAAACTGTTTTTT. Residues: CATSAKKGTSNEKLFF. The chain has TRBV24-1 and TRBJ1-4, with D perhaps matching TRBD1 (5 bases). CDR3 length: 16 amino acids. V was pared by 5 bases and J by 5 bases, with 17 bases between. Germline V gene sequence: CDR1 KGHDR, CDR2 SFDVKD.

Many counts were recorded for this clonotype. The V gene is TRBV6-2 or TRBV6-3, the J gene TRBJ2-7; TRBD1 agrees at 7 bases. V dropped 5 bases and J dropped 7; count of bases not matched to a gene: 8. Germline CDR1 MNHEY, CDR2 SVGEGT. The CDR3 is 13 residues long. CDR3 sequence: CASSEQGEREQYF. The CDR3 region has the DNA TGTGCCAGCAGTGAGCAGGGGGAGAGGGAGCAGTACTTC.

In its sample, this clonotype was seen many times. The CDR3 DNA sequence: TGTGCCAGCAGTTCGGCGGACAGGCCTGGCGACGAGCAGTACTTC. It specifies CASSSADRPGDEQYF. This chain joins TRBV6-6 and TRBJ2-7; 7 bases match TRBD1. The germline gives CDR1 MNHNY, CDR2 SVGAGI (reference sequence). The CDR3 has 15 residues. The junction had 11 bases not matched to a gene; V was cut back by 4 bases and J by 5 bases.

This chain joins TRBV6-5 and TRBJ1-6, with TRBD1 as a possible D gene (5 bases). Germline V gene data show CDR1 as MNHEY and CDR2 as SVGAGI. V lost 4 bases, J lost 6 bases, and 13 bases lay in between. The CDR3 loop spans 15 amino acids. The CDR3 DNA is TGTGCCAGCAGTTTAGGGGCCAAGCTTAATTCACCCCTCCACTTT. It encodes CASSLGAKLNSPLHF.

This clonotype was recorded many times. The chain is built from TRBV7-9 and TRBJ1-2, with TRBD1 as a possible D gene (6 bases). Germline V gene sequence: CDR1 SEHNR, CDR2 FQNEAQ (reference sequence). CDR3 length: 14 amino acids. V lost 5 bases, J lost 5 bases, and 15 bases lay in between. This chain's CDR3 is CASSRPGDNYGYTF. CDR3 bases: TGTGCCAGCAGCCGACCAGGGGACAATTATGGCTACACCTTC.

Ten or more counts support this clonotype. The rearrangement links TRBV7-7 to TRBJ2-1; TRBD2 agrees at 8 bases. The V gene end was trimmed by 5 bases and the J gene end by 8 bases; junction bases not matched to a gene: 8. CDR1 is SSHAT, CDR2 FNYEAQ, per germline (reference sequence). The CDR3 has 14 residues. The CDR3 bases are TGTGCCAGCAGCCCCGCCCGGACTAGCTATGAGCAGTTCTTC. Amino acids: CASSPARTSYEQFF.

At least ten counts were recorded for this clonotype. V and J are TRBV9 and TRBJ2-3; D gene unclear. V shed 3 bases and J shed 8 bases, with 13 bases lying between them. The CDR3 is 13 amino acids. Germline assignment: CDR1 SGDLS and CDR2 YYNGEE. CDR3 DNA sequence: TGTGCCAGCAGCGAGTCGTCTATAGGTACGCAGTATTTT. Translating it yields CASSESSIGTQYF.

Worth noting for this clonotype: The junction differs from germline at one of its ends, possibly a read error. This chain links TRBV20-1 with TRBJ1-6, with TRBD1 as a possible D gene (5 bases). This CDR3 region has 16 residues. Germline CDR1 is DFQATT and CDR2 is SNEGSKA (reference sequence). As DNA, the CDR3 is TGCAGTGCCGAGGAGGGGCGGCAGACAGCTGCTTCACCCCGCCACTTT. Translation gives CSAEEGRQTAASPRHF.

The sample holds many counts of this clonotype. This CDR3 is CASSLTGTSGVGDTQYF. The DNA for the CDR3 is TGCGCCAGCAGCTTGACTGGGACTAGCGGGGTAGGAGATACGCAGTATTTT. This sequence joins TRBV5-1 and TRBJ2-3; TRBD2 aligns across 13 bases. This CDR3 is 17 amino acids long. V was clipped by 1 base and J by 5 bases; unmatched bases: 7. Germline V gene data show CDR1 as SGHRS and CDR2 as YFSETQ.

This clonotype came up many times. The chain links TRBV6-5 to TRBJ1-5, with TRBD1 matching 7 bases. J gave up 2 bases and V 5 bases, and 6 bases lay outside the gene matches. CDR1 is MNHEY and CDR2 is SVGAGI in the germline V gene. CDR3 length equals 15 residues. This CDR3 is CASSPGGTGNQPQHF. The CDR3 DNA is TGTGCCAGCAGTCCAGGGGGTACAGGCAATCAGCCCCAGCATTTT.

This clonotype has ten or more counts. The genes are TRBV4-2 and TRBJ2-3; D gene ambiguous. The CDR3 is 13 residues long. CDR1 is LGHNA, CDR2 YNFKEQ, per germline. V was shortened by 11 bases and J by 3 bases, with 15 bases between the two germline ends. Here the CDR3 reads CAVQDRYTDTQYF. Here the CDR3 DNA reads TGTGCCGTCCAAGATAGGTATACAGATACGCAGTATTTT.

The chain combines TRBV11-3 with TRBJ2-1, with 7 nucleotides matching TRBD1. The CDR3 is 14 amino acids. Germline CDR1 SGHNT, CDR2 YENEEA. J was trimmed by 12 bases and V by 4 bases; bases with no gene match: 12. The CDR3 DNA is TGTGCCAGCAGCTCCAAGGCAGGGGGTGCGCCGCAGTTCTTC. This sequence encodes CASSSKAGGAPQFF. Together with reference TRBV11-3 and TRBJ2-1, the CDR3 gives the full variable domain: EAGVVQSPRYKIIEKKQPVAFWCNPISGHNTLYWYLQNLGQGPELLIRYENEEAVDDSQLPKDRFSAERLKGVDSTLKIQPAELGDSAVYLCASSSKAGGAPQFFGPGTRLTVL.

This clonotype was recorded at least ten times. This chain links TRBV9 with TRBJ1-6; perhaps TRBD1 as D (5 bases). This CDR3 contains 15 residues. Trimming pared 3 bases from V and 4 bases from J, leaving 11 bases between. CDR1 is SGDLS and CDR2 is YYNGEE in the germline V gene. CDR3 region: CASSGDDRYNSPLHF. CDR3 nucleotide sequence: TGTGCCAGCAGCGGGGACGACAGATATAATTCACCCCTCCACTTT. The variable domain in full, completed from reference TRBV9 and TRBJ1-6, reads DSGVTQTPKHLITATGQRVTLRCSPRSGDLSVYWYQQSLDQGLQFLIQYYNGEERAKGNILERFSAQQFPDLHSELNLSSLELGDSALYFCASSGDDRYNSPLHFGNGTRLTVT.

This clonotype was counted between two and nine times. The chain couples TRBV12-3 or TRBV12-4 to TRBJ1-1; D is ambiguous. CDR3 length: 10 amino acids. Trimming took off 3 bases at V and 6 bases at J, with 2 bases between the two ends. Here the CDR3 DNA reads TGTGCCAGCAGTTTGTCTGAAGCTTTCTTT. Its translation: CASSLSEAFF.

A few counts support this clonotype. This may arise from a read error, as a much more abundant clone is one base away. This chain links TRBV12-3 or TRBV12-4 with TRBJ2-3, with D uncertain. The CDR3 has 15 residues. The CDR3 here is CASSFGSLRADTEYF. The CDR3 bases are TGTGCCAGCAGTTTCGGCAGCCTGAGAGCAGATACGGAGTATTTT.

This clonotype was seen a few times. It may be a read error: a sequence one base away is much more abundant. The chain carries TRBV20-1 and TRBJ2-5; tentatively, D is TRBD1 or TRBD2 (5 bases each). Germline assignment: CDR1 DFQATT and CDR2 SNEGSKA (reference sequence). The V end lost 8 bases, the J end lost 11 bases, and 21 bases lay between the germline ends. The CDR3 spans 12 residues. CDR3 sequence reads: CSIRDPYNEQYF. CDR3 sequence (DNA): TGCAGTATAAGGGACCCCTACAATGAGCAGTACTTC.

The rearrangement links TRBV12-3 or TRBV12-4 to TRBJ1-2; D gene unclear. V lost 5 bases to trimming and J lost 6 bases, with 16 bases between them. This CDR3 has 14 amino acids. CDR3 coding DNA: TGTGCCAGCAGTCCTTTTCAAGGGATGGATGGCTACACCTTC. Protein sequence: CASSPFQGMDGYTF.

The sample holds many counts of this clonotype. The chain joins TRBV7-2 to TRBJ2-5; 8 bases agree with TRBD1. Germline V CDR1 and CDR2: SGHTA, FQGNSA. This CDR3 has 18 amino acids. With V trimmed by 2 bases and J by 0 bases, 11 bases remained unmatched. Written as DNA, the CDR3 is TGTGCCAGCAGCTTAAGACGAAAAGGACAGGGAAACCAAGAGACCCAGTACTTC. Its translation: CASSLRRKGQGNQETQYF.

This clonotype was found many times. This rearrangement joins TRBV15 to TRBJ2-4; tentative D call: TRBD2 (7 bases). V lost 0 bases and J 5 bases, leaving 11 bases between the germline ends. Germline V gene data show CDR1 as LNHNV and CDR2 as YYDKDF (reference sequence). CDR3 length: 15 residues. CDR3 nucleotides: TGTGCCACCAGCAGAGATATCGGGGGGCAAAACATTCAGTACTTC. It yields the protein CATSRDIGGQNIQYF.

This clonotype was counted many times. The chain combines TRBV7-2 with TRBJ2-3, with D perhaps matching TRBD2 (6 bases). V lost 1 base and J lost 2, with 16 bases in between. The CDR3 length is 17 residues. CDR1 SGHTA and CDR2 FQGNSA come from the germline V gene. CDR3 sequence reads: CASSLVYGGTYTDTQYF. CDR3 DNA sequence: TGTGCCAGCAGCTTAGTTTACGGCGGGACCTACACAGATACGCAGTATTTT.

In regard to this clonotype: A clone one base away is much larger, so this may be a read error. The chain is built from TRBV28 and TRBJ2-4; TRBD1 matches at 9 bases. The CDR3 spans 15 residues. Germline loops: CDR1 MDHEN, CDR2 SYDVKM. The CDR3 region is CAGSIPGQGKNIQYF. For the CDR3, the DNA is TGTGCCGGCAGTATCCCGGGACAGGGCAAAAACATTCAGTACTTC.